The 18 T cell receptor beta chains below come from one sample, sequenced in a study of shared clonotypes between healthy human individuals. CD45RO-negative cells were positively selected for CCR7, leaving out terminally differentiated effector memory CD45RA+ cells. The protocol was immunoSEQ multiplex PCR, while the TCRdb copy is restricted to in-frame clones and leaves out a portion. The sample records millions of clones, about 95% being singletons. The material sequenced was naive CD8+ T cells sorted from blood. Every receptor here comes from a man between 18 and 29 years old in good health.

The chain employs TRBV11-2 and TRBJ2-7, with a possible D match to TRBD2 (6 bases). This CDR3 has 14 residues. V dropped 7 bases and J dropped 4 bases, with 17 bases sitting between them. The germline CDR1 and CDR2 sequences are SGHAT and FQNNGV. The CDR3 protein is CASTRRGGGYEQYF. In nucleotides, the CDR3 is TGTGCCAGCACCCGCCGGGGTGGGGGGTACGAGCAGTACTTC.

The chain employs TRBV7-8 and TRBJ1-3; the D is unclear. V was pared by 3 bases and J by 4 bases, with 4 bases between. The CDR3 sequence is 12 residues long. Germline CDR1 and CDR2: SGHVS and FQNEAQ. CDR3 nucleotides: TGTGCCAGCAGCTTCGAGGGAAACACCATATATTTT. This translates into CASSFEGNTIYF. The complete variable domain, with remaining parts taken from reference TRBV7-8 and TRBJ1-3, reads GAGVSQSPRYKVAKRGQDVALRCDPISGHVSLFWYQQALGQGPEFLTYFQNEAQLDKSGLPSDRFFAERPEGSVSTLKIQRTQQEDSAVYLCASSFEGNTIYFGEGSWLTVV.

The gene calls are TRBV10-1 and TRBJ2-5; TRBD2 matches 7 bases. The CDR3 is 14 residues long. Trimming cost V 3 bases and J 1 base; bases outside gene matches: 2. Germline V gene lookup returns CDR1 WNHNN and CDR2 SYGVQD (reference sequence). CDR3: CASSETGGQETQYF. The CDR3 DNA reads as TGCGCCAGCAGTGAAACGGGAGGCCAAGAGACCCAGTACTTC.

The chain has TRBV19 and TRBJ2-7; no firm D call. V was shortened by 3 bases and J by 3 bases, with 9 bases between the two germline ends. There are 13 residues in the CDR3. CDR1 and CDR2 from the germline V gene are LNHDA and SQIVND (reference sequence). The CDR3, as DNA: TGTGCCAGTAGTATTACACTTATCTACGAGCAGTACTTC. Translation gives CASSITLIYEQYF.

The gene calls are TRBV5-6 and TRBJ2-5, with D tentatively TRBD2 (5 bases). The CDR3 is 16 amino acids. Germline CDR1 SGHDT, CDR2 YYEEEE. V was trimmed by 4 bases and J by 4 bases, leaving 20 bases between them. CDR3 nucleotide sequence: TGTGCCAGCAGCCTTTCCGGGGATACTAGTGCAGAGACCCAGTACTTC. It specifies CASSLSGDTSAETQYF.

The chain links TRBV27 to TRBJ2-1; D remains ambiguous. Germline loops: CDR1 MNHEY, CDR2 SMNVEV (reference sequence). The CDR3 sequence is 13 residues long. Trimming took off 3 bases at V and 7 bases at J, with 10 bases between the two ends. The DNA of the CDR3 is TGTGCCAGCAGTTTTGGGCCGCTTAATGAGCAGTTCTTC. Residues: CASSFGPLNEQFF.

The chain joins TRBV6-1 to TRBJ2-1, with D uncertain. The V gene's germline CDR1 is MNHNS and CDR2 SASEGT. V shed 6 bases and J shed 0 bases, with 6 bases lying between them. The CDR3 sequence is 13 residues long. The CDR3 DNA sequence: TGTGCCAGCAGACCCTTCTCCTACAATGAGCAGTTCTTC. Translating it yields CASRPFSYNEQFF.

The gene calls are TRBV9 and TRBJ1-6; TRBD1 agrees at 7 bases. The V segment lost 0 bases and the J segment 0 bases; nucleotides outside the gene matches: 6. The CDR3 is 18 residues long. Per germline, CDR1 SGDLS and CDR2 YYNGEE. The CDR3 sequence: CASSVESGGSSYNSPLHF. CDR3 bases: TGTGCCAGCAGCGTAGAGTCAGGGGGAAGCTCCTATAATTCACCCCTCCACTTT.

The chain recombines TRBV7-8 with TRBJ1-4; TRBD1 matches 7 bases. The CDR3 length is 16 residues. V gave up 5 bases and J gave up 6 bases; unmatched junction bases: 12. Per germline, CDR1 SGHVS and CDR2 FQNEAQ. The CDR3 here is CASSPDRPRGYEKLFF. Written as DNA, the CDR3 is TGTGCCAGCAGCCCGGACAGGCCCCGGGGATATGAAAAACTGTTTTTT.

The chain employs TRBV25-1 and TRBJ2-7, with 7 bases matching TRBD1. Germline V lookup: CDR1 MGHDK, CDR2 SYGVNS. The CDR3 extends over 14 amino acids. V gave up 2 bases and J gave up 1 base; unmatched junction bases: 2. Here the CDR3 DNA reads TGTGCCAGCAGTGAAACGGGACAGTCCTACGAGCAGTACTTC. This translates into CASSETGQSYEQYF.

This chain connects TRBV10-3 to TRBJ2-1, with D perhaps matching TRBD2 (5 bases). The CDR3 is made up of 14 amino acids. Per germline, CDR1 ENHRY and CDR2 SYGVKD. Trimming pared 4 bases from V and 2 bases from J, leaving 9 bases between. CDR3 coding DNA: TGTGCCATCAGTGCTAGCAGTGCCTACAATGAGCAGTTCTTC. Translation gives CAISASSAYNEQFF.

The chain carries TRBV2 and TRBJ1-6; the D is unclear. This CDR3 is 15 amino acids long. Trimming took 7 bases from V and 2 from J, leaving 12 bases between them. Germline loops: CDR1 SNHLY, CDR2 FYNNEI. CDR3 amino acids: CASIVGVTYNSPLHF. CDR3 bases: TGTGCCAGCATCGTGGGAGTTACCTATAATTCACCCCTCCACTTT.

As to this clone: Other DNA sequences in this sample translate to the same CDR3. CDR3 nucleotide sequence: TGTGCCTGGAGTCGAGGGGCCTACGAGCAGTACTTC. This sequence encodes CAWSRGAYEQYF. The chain carries TRBV30 and TRBJ2-7; D is perhaps TRBD1 or TRBD2 (5 bases each). Trimming took off 2 bases at V and 2 bases at J, with 7 bases between the two ends. Per germline, CDR1 GTSNPN and CDR2 SVGIG (reference sequence). CDR3 size: 12 residues. Looking up the rest from reference TRBV30 and TRBJ2-7 gives the full variable domain: SQTIHQWPATLVQPVGSPLSLECTVEGTSNPNLYWYRQAAGRGLQLLFYSVGIGQISSEVPQNLSASRPQDRQFILSSKKLLLSDSGFYLCAWSRGAYEQYFGPGTRLTVT.

The chain uses TRBV30 and TRBJ1-1; D gene uncertain. CDR3 length: 18 amino acids. Deletions cut 2 bases from V and 7 bases from J, with 29 bases between. Germline V CDR1 and CDR2: GTSNPN, SVGIG (reference sequence). This CDR3 reads CAWSPPLGAPRVWGEAFF. CDR3 in DNA: TGTGCCTGGAGTCCTCCACTGGGCGCTCCGAGGGTTTGGGGTGAAGCTTTCTTT.

A remark on this clone: This may arise from a read error, as a much more abundant clone is one base away. This CDR3 is also generated by other DNA sequences in the sample. V gene TRBV7-8 combines with J gene TRBJ2-7; D is ambiguous. Germline assignment: CDR1 SGHVS and CDR2 FQNEAQ. The CDR3 length is 11 residues. Trimming left V 5 bases short and J 1 base short, with 3 bases between. CDR3 nucleotides: TGTGCCAGCAGCCCTTCCTACGAGCAGTACTTC. Amino acids: CASSPSYEQYF.

This clone came up once. The V gene is TRBV5-1, the J gene TRBJ2-3; D is ambiguous. Germline values: CDR1 SGHRS, CDR2 YFSETQ. The CDR3 covers 12 residues. Trimming removed 3 bases at V and 2 bases at J, with 4 bases between. In DNA, the CDR3 is TGCGCCAGCAGCTCACACACAGATACGCAGTATTTT. Its translation: CASSSHTDTQYF. Using reference TRBV5-1 and TRBJ2-3 for the parts outside the CDR3, the full variable domain is KAGVTQTPRYLIKTRGQQVTLSCSPISGHRSVSWYQQTPGQGLQFLFEYFSETQRNKGNFPGRFSGRQFSNSRSEMNVSTLELGDSALYLCASSSHTDTQYFGPGTRLTVL.

This CDR3 is CASSEAVSVIYGYTF. The CDR3 nucleotides are TGTGCCAGCAGTGAAGCGGTCAGCGTCATATATGGCTACACCTTC. This chain uses TRBV6-1 with TRBJ1-2; D gene ambiguous. This CDR3 spans 15 amino acids. Germline CDR1 and CDR2: MNHNS and SASEGT. Trimming removed 0 bases at V and 5 bases at J, with 13 bases between.

The V and J genes are TRBV23-1 and TRBJ2-5; TRBD1 matches 7 bases. TRBV23-1 is marked as an open reading frame, function uncertain. The V and J ends lost 3 bases and 1 base, in that order; junction bases with no gene match: 17. The CDR3 is 19 residues long. The CDR3 DNA reads as TGCGCCAGCAGTCAGAGTACGGAAGACAGGGTTCCGCCCCAAGAGACCCAGTACTTC. Translated, it gives CASSQSTEDRVPPQETQYF.